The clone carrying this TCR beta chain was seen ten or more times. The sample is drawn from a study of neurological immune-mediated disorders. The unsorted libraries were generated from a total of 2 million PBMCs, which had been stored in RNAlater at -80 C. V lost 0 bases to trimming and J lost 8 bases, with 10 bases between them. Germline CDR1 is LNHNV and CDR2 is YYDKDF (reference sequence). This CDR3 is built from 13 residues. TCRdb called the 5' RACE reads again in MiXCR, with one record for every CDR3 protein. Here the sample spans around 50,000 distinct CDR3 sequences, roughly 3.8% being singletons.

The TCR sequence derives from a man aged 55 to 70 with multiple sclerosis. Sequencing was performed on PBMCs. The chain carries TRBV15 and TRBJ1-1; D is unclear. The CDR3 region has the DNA TGTGCCACCAGCAGAGATCAAATGGCAGAAGCTTTCTTT. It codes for CATSRDQMAEAFF.